The clone carrying this TCR beta chain was found a few times. Its antigen is unknown. The data belong to a study of Graves' ophthalmopathy and Graves' hyperthyroidism. The length of the CDR3 is 12 residues. The germline gives CDR1 MNHNY, CDR2 SVGAGI (reference sequence). V was clipped by 6 bases and J by 4 bases, with 9 bases between them. For repertoire sequencing, the TCR beta CDR3 regions were amplified from RNA transcripts. HTBI primers were employed in first-round RT-PCR, then a second-round multiplex PCR followed. TCRdb processed the multiplex PCR reads anew with MiXCR; each CDR3 protein has one entry. Among about 700,000 distinct CDR3 sequences listed, approximately 40% were seen once. Other autoimmune diseases, uncontrolled infections, pregnancy and lactation each led to patient exclusion. Study observations and caveats: Most thyroid clonotypes expanded beyond 0.001 frequency were also found in blood. Ophthalmopathy and stable hyperthyroidism were discriminated by a 13-signature model, with roughly 90% sensitivity and around 77% specificity.

The chain couples TRBV6-6 to TRBJ1-2; TRBD1 might be the D (5 bases). This receptor was identified in an adult man with Graves' ophthalmopathy. The sample consisted of peripheral blood. Written as DNA, the CDR3 is TGTGCCAGCAGGAGGGGCCCCTATGGCTACACCTTC. Its protein product is CASRRGPYGYTF.